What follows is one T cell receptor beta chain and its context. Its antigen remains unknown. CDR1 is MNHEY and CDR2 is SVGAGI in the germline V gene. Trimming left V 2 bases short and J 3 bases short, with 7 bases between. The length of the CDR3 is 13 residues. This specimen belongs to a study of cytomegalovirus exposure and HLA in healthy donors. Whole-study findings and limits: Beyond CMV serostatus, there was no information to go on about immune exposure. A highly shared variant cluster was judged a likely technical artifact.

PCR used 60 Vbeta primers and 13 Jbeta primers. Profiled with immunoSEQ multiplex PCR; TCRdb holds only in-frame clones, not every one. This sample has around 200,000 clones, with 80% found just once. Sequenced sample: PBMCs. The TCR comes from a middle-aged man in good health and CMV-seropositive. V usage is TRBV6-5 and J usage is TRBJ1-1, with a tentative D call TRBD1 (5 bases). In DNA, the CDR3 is TGTGCCAGCAGTTACAGGGGCGACACTGAAGCTTTCTTT. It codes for CASSYRGDTEAFF.